This T cell receptor beta chain was sequenced for a study of shared clonotypes between healthy human individuals. Overall study results and limits: The expectation was that sequencing depth would affect clonotype sharing among donors.

In regard to this clone: What it recognizes is unknown.

The CDR3 loop spans 13 amino acids. CDR1 SNHLY and CDR2 FYNNEI come from the germline V gene. The V end was cut by 5 bases, the J end by 5 bases, with 9 bases between. Data came from immunoSEQ multiplex PCR; TCRdb stores just in-frame clones and leaves some out. The sample shows about 1,500,000 clones, roughly 96% of them seen only once. The chain has TRBV2 and TRBJ2-2; no clear D. The material sequenced was naive CD4+ T cells sorted from blood. The subset here: CD45RA+ positively selected. The clonotype was recovered from a man in his thirties or forties in good health. The CDR3 bases are TGTGCCAGCAGTCTACCCTGGACCGGGGAGCTGTTTTTT. Protein: CASSLPWTGELFF.